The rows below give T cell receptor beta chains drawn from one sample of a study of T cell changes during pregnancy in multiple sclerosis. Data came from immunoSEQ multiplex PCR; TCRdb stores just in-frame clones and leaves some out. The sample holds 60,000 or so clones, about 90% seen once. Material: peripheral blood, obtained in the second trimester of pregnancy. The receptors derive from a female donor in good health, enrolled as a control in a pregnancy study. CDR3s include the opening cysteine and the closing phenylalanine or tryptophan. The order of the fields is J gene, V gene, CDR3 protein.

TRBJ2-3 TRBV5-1 CASSRGLAGNTDTQYF
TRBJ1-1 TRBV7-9 CASSPTGVTEAFF
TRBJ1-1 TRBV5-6 CASSFGIGRENTEAFF
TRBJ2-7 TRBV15 CATSRDPGGEYEQYF
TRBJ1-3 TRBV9 CASRGRGASGNTIYF
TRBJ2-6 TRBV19 CAGATSGANVLTF
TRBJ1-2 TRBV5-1 CASSFYGQGTTNYGYTF
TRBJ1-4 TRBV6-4 CASSAGTGDEKLFF
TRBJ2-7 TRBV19 CASSPGGSGAYEQYF
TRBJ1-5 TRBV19 CASSPPGGNLKPQHF
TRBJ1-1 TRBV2 CASSATGKEAFF
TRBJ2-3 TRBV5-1 CASSLEGHADTQYF
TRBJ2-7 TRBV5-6 CASSPGQGDEQYF
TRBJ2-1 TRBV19 CATKRPGLAGGEQFF
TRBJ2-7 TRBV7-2 CASSPGTSGYEQYF
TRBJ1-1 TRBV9 CASSRGQGAMNTEAFF
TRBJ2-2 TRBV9 CASSVVGLATGELFF
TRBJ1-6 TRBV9 CASSPQGVSNSPLHF
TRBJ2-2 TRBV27 CASSPGLAGLMNTGELFF
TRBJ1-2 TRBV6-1 CASRLDRVQDGYTF
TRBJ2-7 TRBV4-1 CASSQELGPYEQYF
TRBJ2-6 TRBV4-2 CASSQDGRSQVETISGANVLTF
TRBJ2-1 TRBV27 CASRSSGGVNEQFF
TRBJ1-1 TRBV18 CASSPGSEAFF
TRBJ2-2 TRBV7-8 CASSHPGGANTGELFF
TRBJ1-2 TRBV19 CASSQTQGSLYGYTF
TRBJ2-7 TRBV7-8 CASSLAADYEQYF
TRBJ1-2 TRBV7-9 CASSFDELANYGYTF
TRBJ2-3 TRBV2 CASSTGGWSDTQYF
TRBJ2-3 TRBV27 CASRQYDTQYF
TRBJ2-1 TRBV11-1 CASSSRGGLAGGHGEQFF
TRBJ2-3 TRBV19 CASSDPGMTNTQYF
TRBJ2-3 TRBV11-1 CASSAEERMTDTQYF
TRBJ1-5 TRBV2 CASSPGVGFQPQHF
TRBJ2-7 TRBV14 CASSQDIRQGGSYEQYF
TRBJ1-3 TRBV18 CASSPGTDSGNTIYF
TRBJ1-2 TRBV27 CASSYGTGYGYTF
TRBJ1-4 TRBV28 CASSLHRRNEKLFF
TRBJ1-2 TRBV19 CASSIGRVTYGYTF
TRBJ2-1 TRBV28 CASSLLGLYNEQFF
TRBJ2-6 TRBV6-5 CASSYGGGAGANVLTF
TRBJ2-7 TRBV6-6 CASSQRQSYEQYF
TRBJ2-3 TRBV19 CASSFSGISTDTQYF
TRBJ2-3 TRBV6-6 CASTFGGTPPTDTQYF
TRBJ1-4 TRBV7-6 CASSLAQGGDEKLFF
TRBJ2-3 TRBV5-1 CASSTRQATDTQYF